One T cell receptor (beta chain) is described in this entry. Its antigen is currently unknown. Researchers ran the PCR with 60 Vbeta and 13 Jbeta primers. Assay used: immunoSEQ multiplex PCR; TCRdb lists only in-frame clones, some missing. In the table there are 160,000 or so clones, less than 80% of which are singletons. The germline CDR1 and CDR2 sequences are LNHDA and SQIVND (reference sequence). The CDR3 runs to 16 residues. Trimming removed 3 bases from V and 0 bases from J, with 12 bases in between. The entry originates in a study of cytomegalovirus exposure and HLA in healthy donors. Whole-study results and caveats: A later analysis showed TCR association rates differing by HLA locus, peaking at DRB1 and lowest at HLA-C. Sequencing probably produced one cluster of sequence variants that were highly shared. Presence/absence analyses rested on an assumption that sequencing depth was roughly uniform across donors.

The chain joins TRBV19 to TRBJ1-3; weak D call: TRBD1 (5 bases). The origin of this receptor is a woman in her thirties or forties in good health and CMV-seronegative. Sequenced: PBMCs. CDR3 DNA sequence: TGTGCCAGTAGTATGATGGGGCCCCGCTCTGGAAACACCATATATTTT. It yields the protein CASSMMGPRSGNTIYF.